This TCR beta chain was captured by sequencing in a study of T cells in Graves' hyperthyroidism and ophthalmopathy. Overall study findings and caveats: Ophthalmopathy, which appeared later, was predicted by the model a median about 6 months before onset. Using 13 V-J features, a model discriminated ophthalmopathy from stable hyperthyroidism.

CDR1 MNHEY and CDR2 SVGAGI come from the germline V gene. V was trimmed by 8 bases and J by 0 bases, leaving 11 bases between them. This CDR3 region has 13 residues. It was uncontrolled infection, other autoimmune disease, pregnancy or lactation that excluded patients. RNA transcripts gave rise to amplified TCR beta CDR3 regions. HTBI primers were used for first-round RT-PCR of the TCR CDR3. TCRdb re-derived calls from the multiplex PCR reads in MiXCR, one entry per CDR3 protein. The top ten clones hold less than 9% of a sample with hundreds of thousands of distinct CDR3 sequences, about 45% of them seen once. In regard to this clonotype: The antigen remains undetermined.

Specimen: peripheral blood or thyroid tissue (not recorded which). The chain recombines TRBV6-5 with TRBJ2-7; D is unresolved. This TCR was recovered from an adult man with Graves' disease, either hyperthyroidism or ophthalmopathy (not recorded which). This CDR3 is CASLGLGSYEQYF. As DNA, the CDR3 is TGTGCCAGCCTTGGCCTTGGCTCCTACGAGCAGTACTTC.